The next 8 T cell receptor beta chains were all read from a single sample in a study of identifying expanded T cells in peripheral blood. Method: immunoSEQ multiplex PCR; TCRdb's copy keeps in-frame clones and lacks some. The sample consists of tens of thousands of clones, around nine tenths of them appearing once. Sequencing used blood. The source is a person aged 18 to 75 in good health.

V is TRBV4-1 and J is TRBJ2-7, with D tentatively TRBD2 (5 bases). Trimming left V 4 bases short and J 1 base short, with 11 bases between. Germline lookup yields CDR1 MGHRA and CDR2 YSYEKL. The CDR3 has 14 residues. The CDR3 spells CASSPSGSSYEQYF. The CDR3 nucleotides read TGCGCCAGCAGCCCAAGCGGTTCATCCTACGAGCAGTACTTC.

The CDR3 bases are TGTGCCAGCAGCTACGACAGCTCTCGGGAGCAGTACTTC. Residues: CASSYDSSREQYF. The rearrangement joins TRBV11-3 to TRBJ2-7; D may be TRBD1 (5 bases). The CDR3 is made up of 13 amino acids. Germline V gene sequence: CDR1 SGHNT, CDR2 YENEEA. Trimming removed 4 bases from V and 7 bases from J, with 14 bases in between.

The chain has TRBV12-5 and TRBJ2-2; 8 nucleotides agree with TRBD1. After removal of 3 bases from V and 6 bases from J, the junction contained 12 bases not matched to a gene. There are 17 residues in the CDR3. In germline, CDR1 is LGHNT, CDR2 FRNRAP. DNA of the CDR3: TGTGCTAGTGGTTTACGCCCAGGGGGCGCGACGGCCGGGGAGCTGTTTTTT. This codes for CASGLRPGGATAGELFF.

This clone was recorded only once. The chain joins TRBV27 to TRBJ2-3; 9 nucleotides align to TRBD2. Germline V CDR1 and CDR2: MNHEY, SMNVEV (reference sequence). V dropped 4 bases and J dropped 5; count of bases not matched to a gene: 7. The CDR3 extends over 15 amino acids. The CDR3 is CASSYRAGGIDTQYF. CDR3 DNA: TGTGCCAGCAGTTATCGAGCGGGAGGAATAGATACGCAGTATTTT.

The CDR3 is CASSDKGVNTEAFF. Here the CDR3 DNA reads TGTGCCAGCAGTGACAAGGGGGTGAACACTGAAGCTTTCTTT. V and J are TRBV2 and TRBJ1-1, with D perhaps TRBD1 (6 bases). The V end was cut by 3 bases, the J end by 0 bases, with 8 bases between. This CDR3 is built from 14 residues. Germline lookup yields CDR1 SNHLY and CDR2 FYNNEI. Full variable domain (outside the CDR3, taken from reference TRBV2 and TRBJ1-1): EPEVTQTPSHQVTQMGQEVILRCVPISNHLYFYWYRQILGQKVEFLVSFYNNEISEKSEIFDDQFSVERPDGSNFTLKIRSTKLEDSAMYFCASSDKGVNTEAFFGQGTRLTVV.

J is TRBJ1-2 and V is TRBV19, with TRBD1 matching 7 bases. Germline trimming cut 10 bases from V and 3 bases from J; bases unmatched to any gene: 5. CDR1 and CDR2 from the germline V gene are LNHDA and SQIVND (reference sequence). This CDR3 contains 12 residues. CDR3 sequence reads: CATRDSHYGYTF. The CDR3 nucleotides are TGTGCCACAAGGGACAGCCACTATGGCTACACCTTC.

The chain uses TRBV5-4 and TRBJ1-1, with a tentative D call TRBD1 (6 bases). The CDR3 contains 15 residues. Germline V gives CDR1 SGHNT, CDR2 YYREEE (reference sequence). V was cut by 0 bases and J by 1 base, with 10 bases left in between. The CDR3 spells CASSLGRGGNTEAFF. The CDR3 bases are TGTGCCAGCAGCTTGGGGAGGGGGGGGAACACTGAAGCTTTCTTT.

The V call is TRBV19, the J call TRBJ1-1, with unresolved D. The germline V gene has CDR1 LNHDA and CDR2 SQIVND (reference sequence). The length of the CDR3 is 16 residues. Trimming removed 3 bases at V and 1 base at J, with 15 bases between. As DNA, the CDR3 is TGTGCCAGTAGTATCGGGTGGACGACCCGGAACACTGAAGCTTTCTTT. It codes for CASSIGWTTRNTEAFF.